One and the same sample provided the 22 T cell receptor beta chains below, sequenced in a study of T cells in Graves' hyperthyroidism and ophthalmopathy. RNA transcripts were the template for amplifying TCR beta CDR3 regions. Carried out on the TCR CDR3, a first-round RT-PCR used the HTBI primer set. TCRdb itself ran the multiplex PCR reads through MiXCR, one entry per CDR3 protein. Among approximately 600,000 distinct CDR3 sequences, around 16% were seen once, and the ten largest hold around 3.9%. The sequenced sample consisted of blood. The receptors were sampled from a woman aged 30 to 39 with Graves' hyperthyroidism.

This clonotype was counted many times. V is TRBV2 and J is TRBJ2-5; D is perhaps TRBD2 (6 bases). Germline CDR1 reads SNHLY; CDR2 reads FYNNEI. This CDR3 is 15 amino acids long. Trimming took off 1 base at V and 1 base at J, with 10 bases between the two ends. The CDR3: CASSEERTIQETQYF. The CDR3 coding sequence is TGTGCCAGCAGTGAAGAAAGGACTATCCAAGAGACCCAGTACTTC.

This clonotype turned up a few times. This chain joins TRBV29-1 and TRBJ1-1, with D perhaps TRBD1 (5 bases). Germline V gives CDR1 SQVTM, CDR2 ANQGSEA. This CDR3 comprises 10 residues. V dropped 7 bases and J dropped 8 bases, with 11 bases sitting between them. The CDR3 DNA follows: TGCAGCGGGAAAAGACAGGAAGCTTTCTTT. Amino acid sequence: CSGKRQEAFF. Filled out from reference TRBV29-1 and TRBJ1-1, the complete variable domain reads SAVISQKPSRDICQRGTSLTIQCQVDSQVTMMFWYRQQPGQSLTLIATANQGSEATYESGFVIDKFPISRPNLTFSTLTVSNMSPEDSSIYLCSGKRQEAFFGQGTRLTVV.

This clonotype was seen at least ten times. V gene TRBV2 combines with J gene TRBJ2-7, with D unresolved. Germline CDR1 is SNHLY and CDR2 is FYNNEI. The CDR3 has 13 residues. Trimming left V 3 bases short and J 1 base short, with 7 bases between. DNA of the CDR3: TGTGCCAGCAGTGAGCAGGCATCCTACGAGCAGTACTTC. This encodes CASSEQASYEQYF. Supplemented by reference TRBV2 and TRBJ2-7, the full variable domain reads EPEVTQTPSHQVTQMGQEVILRCVPISNHLYFYWYRQILGQKVEFLVSFYNNEISEKSEIFDDQFSVERPDGSNFTLKIRSTKLEDSAMYFCASSEQASYEQYFGPGTRLTVT.

In its sample, this clonotype was seen many times. The chain carries TRBV28 and TRBJ2-5; 13 bases line up with TRBD2. The junction had 12 bases not matched to a gene; V was cut back by 3 bases and J by 5 bases. There are 18 residues in the CDR3. CDR1 is MDHEN, CDR2 SYDVKM, per germline. The CDR3 loop is CASSFGALAGGPRETQYF. CDR3 nucleotides: TGTGCCAGCAGTTTCGGGGCACTAGCGGGAGGGCCTAGGGAGACCCAGTACTTC.

Only a few counts were recorded for this clonotype. The rearrangement links TRBV19 to TRBJ1-5; D remains unclear. The V end was cut by 3 bases, the J end by 9 bases, with 3 bases between. Looked up from germline, CDR1 is LNHDA and CDR2 is SQIVND (reference sequence). CDR3 size: 10 residues. The CDR3 protein is CASSMGPQHF. The CDR3 coding sequence is TGTGCCAGTAGTATGGGGCCCCAGCATTTT.

This clonotype was counted only a few times. The chain combines TRBV9 with TRBJ1-6; 7 nucleotides match TRBD1. V lost 4 bases to trimming and J lost 2 bases; unmatched junction nucleotides: 9. Germline assignment: CDR1 SGDLS and CDR2 YYNGEE. This CDR3 is 17 amino acids long. CDR3 sequence: CASSPRGGIAYNSPLHF. The CDR3 coding sequence is TGTGCCAGCAGCCCCAGGGGGGGCATTGCCTATAATTCACCCCTCCACTTT.

This clonotype has ten or more counts. The CDR3 reads CASRGGAQYNEQFF. For the CDR3, the DNA is TGTGCCAGCAGAGGCGGAGCCCAATACAATGAGCAGTTCTTC. The chain has TRBV7-2 and TRBJ2-1; no clear D. V was trimmed by 6 bases and J by 4 bases, leaving 13 bases between them. This CDR3 comprises 14 residues. The germline CDR1 and CDR2 sequences are SGHTA and FQGNSA.

Only a few counts were recorded for this clonotype. The genes are TRBV10-3 and TRBJ2-7; D is possibly TRBD1 (5 bases). The CDR3 covers 12 residues. V was trimmed by 6 bases and J by 1 base, leaving 7 bases between them. Germline V gene sequence: CDR1 ENHRY, CDR2 SYGVKD. DNA for the CDR3: TGTGCCATCAGACAGGAGTCCTACGAGCAGTACTTC. Its protein is CAIRQESYEQYF.

This clonotype was counted ten times or more. The genes are TRBV28 and TRBJ1-1; TRBD1 aligns across 7 bases. V lost 3 bases and J lost 9; bases outside the gene matches: 4. Germline CDR1 is MDHEN and CDR2 is SYDVKM. The CDR3 consists of 12 residues. This CDR3 reads CASSLGTDQAFF. The CDR3 DNA reads as TGTGCCAGCAGTTTGGGGACAGACCAAGCTTTCTTT.

This clonotype showed up many times. J is TRBJ2-3 and V is TRBV7-2; D unclear. Trimming cost V 5 bases and J 2 bases, with 11 bases left between them. There are 14 residues in the CDR3. CDR1 SGHTA and CDR2 FQGNSA come from the germline V gene. CDR3 sequence: CASSPRAHTDTQYF. The CDR3 DNA follows: TGTGCCAGCAGCCCAAGGGCCCACACAGATACGCAGTATTTT.

V gene TRBV20-1 combines with J gene TRBJ1-6; D call uncertain. V dropped 1 base and J dropped 5 bases, with 6 bases sitting between them. CDR1 is DFQATT and CDR2 is SNEGSKA in the germline V gene (reference sequence). The CDR3 extends over 13 amino acids. CDR3 in DNA: TGCAGTGCTAGAGGGGCGGATAATTCACCCCTCCACTTT. Its protein product is CSARGADNSPLHF.

The chain is built from TRBV20-1 and TRBJ2-7, with TRBD1 matching over 10 bases. This CDR3 has 15 amino acids. Unmatched junction bases numbered 11, after V lost 4 bases and J lost 5 bases. Germline V CDR1 and CDR2: DFQATT, SNEGSKA (reference sequence). DNA for the CDR3: TGCAGTGCTATTAATCCGGGACAGGGGATCGACGAGCAGTACTTC. Amino acids: CSAINPGQGIDEQYF.

This clonotype was counted at least ten times. This chain connects TRBV5-1 to TRBJ2-1; 12 bases are shared with TRBD2. V gave up 0 bases and J gave up 9 bases; unmatched junction bases: 7. The V gene's germline CDR1 is SGHRS and CDR2 YFSETQ. The CDR3 extends over 16 amino acids. The CDR3 is CASSLVSGTSGPEQFF. The CDR3 DNA reads as TGCGCCAGCAGCTTGGTTTCCGGGACTAGCGGGCCTGAGCAGTTCTTC. Complete variable domain (other parts from reference TRBV5-1 and TRBJ2-1): KAGVTQTPRYLIKTRGQQVTLSCSPISGHRSVSWYQQTPGQGLQFLFEYFSETQRNKGNFPGRFSGRQFSNSRSEMNVSTLELGDSALYLCASSLVSGTSGPEQFFGPGTRLTVL.

J is TRBJ2-1 and V is TRBV16, with a possible D match to TRBD1 (7 bases). Looked up from germline, CDR1 is KGHSY and CDR2 is FQNENV. This CDR3 comprises 15 residues. The germline V and J ends were trimmed by 8 bases and 4 bases, with 18 bases remaining between them. CDR3 in amino acids: CASLGLRDRYNEQFF. In nucleotides, the CDR3 is TGTGCCAGCTTGGGATTGCGGGACAGATACAATGAGCAGTTCTTC.

This clonotype was seen at least ten times. V gene TRBV6-1 combines with J gene TRBJ2-7; no reliable D call. The CDR3 totals 13 residues. V dropped 0 bases and J dropped 6 bases, with 9 bases sitting between them. CDR1 MNHNS and CDR2 SASEGT come from the germline V gene. This CDR3 is CASSEAGASEQYF. Here the CDR3 DNA reads TGTGCCAGCAGTGAAGCGGGCGCAAGCGAGCAGTACTTC.

This clonotype was detected ten times or more. This chain links TRBV6-5 with TRBJ1-1; D is undetermined. Per the germline V gene, CDR1 is MNHEY and CDR2 is SVGAGI. V lost 2 bases and J 0 bases, leaving 10 bases between the germline ends. This CDR3 comprises 15 residues. This CDR3 reads CASSYLATLNTEAFF. CDR3 DNA: TGTGCCAGCAGTTACCTTGCGACGCTGAACACTGAAGCTTTCTTT.

The rearrangement links TRBV20-1 to TRBJ1-1, with 7 bases fitting TRBD1. The CDR3 totals 14 residues. CDR1 is DFQATT and CDR2 is SNEGSKA in the germline V gene (reference sequence). The V segment lost 2 bases and the J segment 4 bases; nucleotides outside the gene matches: 7. In DNA, the CDR3 is TGCAGTGCTAGACGGGACAGTTCTAGCACTGAAGCTTTCTTT. Translation: CSARRDSSSTEAFF.

This clonotype was seen repeatedly, ten times or more. V and J are TRBV20-1 and TRBJ1-2, with 7 bases matching TRBD1. Germline CDR1 and CDR2: DFQATT and SNEGSKA (reference sequence). V lost 0 bases and J lost 5; bases outside the gene matches: 3. This CDR3 contains 13 residues. The CDR3 nucleotides are TGCAGTGCTAGAGAGCCAGGGGGTTATGGCTACACCTTC. This gives the protein CSAREPGGYGYTF.

This clonotype was counted ten times or more. The chain combines TRBV27 with TRBJ2-1; TRBD2 matches at 8 bases. CDR3 length: 16 residues. Germline trimming cut 7 bases from V and 10 bases from J; bases unmatched to any gene: 18. CDR1 is MNHEY and CDR2 is SMNVEV in the germline V gene (reference sequence). The CDR3 region is CASTFRGTRGGSEQFF. The CDR3, as DNA: TGTGCCAGCACCTTTCGAGGGACTAGGGGAGGCAGCGAGCAGTTCTTC.

The chain has TRBV12-3 or TRBV12-4 and TRBJ2-1; 10 nucleotides align to TRBD2. Losses at the gene ends were 1 base for V and 10 bases for J; bases not matched to a gene: 10. The CDR3 has 16 amino acids. In DNA form, the CDR3 reads TGTGCCAGCAGTTTAGGGAGCGGGAGGGGCCTTTACGAGCAGTTCTTC. Translating gives CASSLGSGRGLYEQFF.

This clonotype was seen more than once but under ten times. The chain carries TRBV6-5 and TRBJ1-6, with D possibly TRBD1 on 5 matching bases. This CDR3 is built from 14 residues. From germline, CDR1 is MNHEY and CDR2 SVGAGI. V lost 4 bases to trimming and J lost 14 bases, with 18 bases between them. DNA for the CDR3: TGTGCCAGCAGTTTTGGGGGGAGCATAGGGACCCTCCACTTT. This translates into CASSFGGSIGTLHF.

There are many counts of this clonotype. CDR3 region: CSANFPLLGSPHEQYF. The DNA for the CDR3 is TGCAGTGCTAATTTCCCTCTTCTCGGGAGTCCACACGAGCAGTACTTC. The chain uses TRBV20-1 and TRBJ2-7, with D perhaps matching TRBD2 (6 bases). Germline V gene sequence: CDR1 DFQATT, CDR2 SNEGSKA (reference sequence). The CDR3 covers 16 residues. Trimming removed 4 bases from V and 5 bases from J, with 24 bases in between.